Following are 15 T cell receptor beta chains from one sample sequenced in a study of identical twins (dated by TCRdb to between 2015 and 2016). Receptors were amplified or captured by 5' RACE. Sequencing was performed on an Illumina HiSeq 2000. In TCRdb, the public reads were trimmed at Q25 with fastp and aligned with MiXCR, with productive beta chains retained. Rows merge per CDR3 protein into single entries with the most common DNA and genes. Recorded for this sample are around 960,000 distinct CDR3 sequences; 12% of them occurred a single time. The top ten clonotypes cover around 1.6% of the sample. These data were also reused for a study on yellow fever vaccine responses in identical twins.

Sequenced input: PBMCs. Source of these receptors: a woman under 30 in good health.

This CDR3 reads CSVEDPFLGEKLFF. CDR3 bases: TGCAGCGTTGAAGATCCCTTTTTGGGGGAAAAACTGTTTTTT. The genes are TRBV29-1 and TRBJ1-4; no firm D call. Germline CDR1 SQVTM, CDR2 ANQGSEA. The ends were cut back, 0 bases at V and 8 bases at J, with 13 bases in the middle. The CDR3 is 14 residues long.

This clonotype was observed a few times. V is TRBV3-1 and J is TRBJ2-7; tentatively, D is TRBD1 (5 bases). Germline V gives CDR1 LGHDT, CDR2 YNNKEL (reference sequence). V lost 8 bases, J lost 3 bases, and 14 bases lay in between. The CDR3 is 13 amino acids. Written as DNA, the CDR3 is TGTGCCAGCGTTCCTGGACAAGTCTACGAGCAGTACGTC. Amino acid sequence: CASVPGQVYEQYV.

The chain links TRBV29-1 to TRBJ2-4, with D possibly called TRBD1 or TRBD2 (5 bases each). Trimming removed 1 base at V and 1 base at J, with 20 bases between. The CDR3 is made up of 18 amino acids. Germline V gene data show CDR1 as SQVTM and CDR2 as ANQGSEA. DNA for the CDR3: TGCAGCGTTGAAGGAGCAGGGAAGGAGGAGGTTGCCAAAAACATTCAGTACTTC. It yields the protein CSVEGAGKEEVAKNIQYF.

This chain links TRBV19 with TRBJ2-1; possible D gene TRBD1, 6 bases. The CDR3 consists of 13 residues. V lost 5 bases, J lost 6 bases, and 11 bases lay in between. Per germline, CDR1 LNHDA and CDR2 SQIVND (reference sequence). CDR3 in DNA: TGTGCCAGTAGTTCACAGGGAGTCAATGAGCAGTTCTTC. Translating gives CASSSQGVNEQFF.

This clonotype was recorded many times. The genes are TRBV6-5 and TRBJ1-1, with D uncertain. Germline V gene data show CDR1 as MNHEY and CDR2 as SVGAGI. V was shortened by 2 bases and J by 5 bases, with 9 bases between the two germline ends. CDR3 length: 13 amino acids. This chain's CDR3 is CASSYGSQTEAFF. CDR3 DNA sequence: TGTGCCAGCAGTTACGGCAGTCAAACTGAAGCTTTCTTT.

The chain combines TRBV6-1 with TRBJ1-2, with 7 bases aligning to TRBD1. There are 13 residues in the CDR3. In germline, CDR1 is MNHNS, CDR2 SASEGT. V lost 7 bases and J lost 7; bases outside the gene matches: 9. CDR3 in DNA: TGTGCCAGCACCGCAGGGGGGGCATTTGGCTACACCTTC. It yields the protein CASTAGGAFGYTF.

This chain connects TRBV7-9 to TRBJ1-1, with no clear D. The CDR3 contains 15 residues. Germline CDR1 SEHNR, CDR2 FQNEAQ (reference sequence). With 1 base removed from V and 1 base from J, the gap between germline ends came to 10 bases. CDR3 in amino acids: CASSLGRGKNTEAFF. The CDR3 coding sequence is TGTGCCAGCAGCTTAGGTAGAGGGAAGAACACTGAAGCTTTCTTT.

This clonotype was seen a handful of times. The chain uses TRBV27 and TRBJ2-1, with TRBD2 matching 8 bases. From germline, CDR1 is MNHEY and CDR2 SMNVEV (reference sequence). This CDR3 contains 17 residues. The V segment lost 2 bases and the J segment 3 bases; nucleotides outside the gene matches: 9. The CDR3, as DNA: TGTGCCAGCAGTTTAAGTATTACGGGAGGGCTCTACAATGAGCAGTTCTTC. Its translation: CASSLSITGGLYNEQFF.

Only a few counts were recorded for this clonotype. The chain is built from TRBV7-9 and TRBJ2-2, with a weak D call TRBD2 (6 bases). V was clipped by 5 bases and J by 3 bases, with 19 bases between them. The CDR3 has 17 amino acids. Germline CDR1 and CDR2: SEHNR and FQNEAQ (reference sequence). CDR3 loop: CASSPSVWRGDTGELFF. The CDR3 region has the DNA TGTGCCAGCAGCCCGAGCGTCTGGCGCGGGGACACCGGGGAGCTGTTTTTT.

This clonotype was counted only a few times. The chain is built from TRBV20-1 and TRBJ2-7; D might be TRBD1 or TRBD2, each matching 5 bases. The CDR3 is 12 amino acids. The V end lost 5 bases, the J end lost 4 bases, and 12 bases lay between the germline ends. Per the germline V gene, CDR1 is DFQATT and CDR2 is SNEGSKA (reference sequence). CDR3 protein: CSAGRGSYEQYV. CDR3 bases: TGCAGTGCTGGACGGGGCTCGTACGAGCAGTACGTC.

This clonotype was found a few times. The V gene is TRBV20-1, the J gene TRBJ2-3; weak D call: TRBD1 (5 bases). This CDR3 spans 13 amino acids. The V and J ends lost 6 bases and 4 bases respectively, with 14 bases between them. Germline CDR1 is DFQATT and CDR2 is SNEGSKA (reference sequence). This CDR3 reads CSAPESGSDTQYF. CDR3 sequence (DNA): TGCAGTGCCCCAGAGTCAGGGTCAGATACGCAGTATTTT.

This clonotype has more than one count but fewer than ten. The chain joins TRBV18 to TRBJ2-7; D might be TRBD1 (5 bases). The germline gives CDR1 KGHSH, CDR2 LQKENI. CDR3 size: 13 residues. V was pared by 4 bases and J by 5 bases, with 12 bases between. The CDR3 sequence: CASSRSGKDEQYV. CDR3 sequence (DNA): TGTGCCAGCTCACGTTCAGGGAAGGACGAGCAGTACGTC.

The sample holds a few counts of this clonotype. This chain links TRBV5-5 with TRBJ2-1; D remains ambiguous. Germline assignment: CDR1 SGHKS and CDR2 YYEKEE (reference sequence). The V and J ends lost 0 bases and 0 bases respectively, with 7 bases between them. CDR3 length: 15 residues. This chain's CDR3 is CASSLVSTSYNEQFF. The CDR3 nucleotides are TGTGCCAGCAGCTTGGTCTCGACCTCCTACAATGAGCAGTTCTTC.

A few counts support this clonotype. The chain links TRBV7-9 to TRBJ2-7; tentatively, D is TRBD2 (6 bases). Between the trimmed V and J ends, which lost 5 bases and 7 bases, there was a span of 12 bases. The CDR3 has 12 amino acids. Germline CDR1 reads SEHNR; CDR2 reads FQNEAQ (reference sequence). CDR3 coding DNA: TGTGCCAGCAGCGTACAGGAGGGAGAGCAGTACGTC. The encoded protein is CASSVQEGEQYV.

This clonotype was recorded a few times. This chain uses TRBV29-1 with TRBJ1-1; 8 positions match TRBD1. The CDR3 runs to 12 residues. Germline V gene lookup returns CDR1 SQVTM and CDR2 ANQGSEA. The ends lost 6 bases at V and 3 bases at J; junction bases unmatched: 3. CDR3 DNA: TGCAGCGTGACAGGGGAGGACACTGAAGCTTTCTTT. Its translation: CSVTGEDTEAFF. Full variable domain (missing parts from reference TRBV29-1 and TRBJ1-1): SAVISQKPSRDICQRGTSLTIQCQVDSQVTMMFWYRQQPGQSLTLIATANQGSEATYESGFVIDKFPISRPNLTFSTLTVSNMSPEDSSIYLCSVTGEDTEAFFGQGTRLTVV.